Below are 18 T cell receptor beta chains sequenced from a single sample in a study of T cell responses to AZD1222 COVID-19 vaccine. TCRdb keeps only in-frame clones here, not all; method: immunoSEQ multiplex PCR. The repertoire consists of fewer than 100,000 clones, with around 84% occurring once and the leading ten covering 13%. This sample comprised peripheral blood, obtained on day 0 of AZD1222 vaccination. These TCRs come from an adult in good health.

V usage is TRBV5-6 and J usage is TRBJ2-7; weak D call: TRBD1 (6 bases). The germline gives CDR1 SGHDT, CDR2 YYEEEE. V dropped 2 bases and J dropped 4 bases, with 13 bases sitting between them. The CDR3 consists of 14 residues. The CDR3 DNA sequence: TGTGCCAGCAGCTTACTACAGGGAACGTACGAGCAGTACTTC. As protein: CASSLLQGTYEQYF.

The chain couples TRBV5-5 to TRBJ1-4; D is ambiguous. The V and J ends lost 0 bases and 6 bases respectively, with 9 bases between them. The CDR3 extends over 14 amino acids. The germline V gene encodes CDR1 SGHKS and CDR2 YYEKEE (reference sequence). CDR3 bases: TGTGCCAGCAGCTTGGAACAGTCCCATGAAAAACTGTTTTTT. Amino acid sequence: CASSLEQSHEKLFF.

This clone occurred once. V usage is TRBV5-1 and J usage is TRBJ2-1, with D unclear. V lost 4 bases to trimming and J lost 0 bases, with 14 bases between them. This CDR3 spans 16 amino acids. CDR1 and CDR2 from the germline V gene are SGHRS and YFSETQ. CDR3 DNA: TGCGCCAGCAGCCCTTGGACGAGAGGCTCCTACAATGAGCAGTTCTTC. Translated, it gives CASSPWTRGSYNEQFF.

Only one count was recorded for this clone. V and J are TRBV14 and TRBJ2-3; TRBD1 matches 9 bases. The CDR3 runs 15 residues. Germline CDR1 is SGHDN and CDR2 is FVKESK. The V and J ends lost 4 bases and 6 bases, in that order; junction bases with no gene match: 8. In DNA, the CDR3 is TGTGCCAGCAGCCCGGACAGGGGACCTTACGATACGCAGTATTTT. Its protein is CASSPDRGPYDTQYF.

The chain uses TRBV6-5 and TRBJ1-5; 9 bases are shared with TRBD1. CDR1 is MNHEY, CDR2 SVGAGI, per germline. V shed 10 bases, J shed 16 bases, and the junction held 11 bases outside the gene matches. This CDR3 is built from 11 residues. CDR3 sequence: CATCRDRERHF. In DNA, the CDR3 is TGTGCCACTTGCCGGGACAGGGAACGCCATTTT.

The chain carries TRBV10-3 and TRBJ2-1; TRBD1 might be the D (6 bases). The CDR3 has 12 amino acids. Deletions cut 4 bases from V and 9 bases from J, with 10 bases between. The germline gives CDR1 ENHRY, CDR2 SYGVKD. The CDR3 spells CAISVGAGEQFF. The CDR3 DNA follows: TGTGCCATCAGTGTGGGGGCGGGTGAGCAGTTCTTC.

This clone was seen only a few times. This chain links TRBV4-1 with TRBJ2-7; D possibly corresponds to TRBD1 (6 bases). Germline lookup yields CDR1 MGHRA and CDR2 YSYEKL. Trimming shortened V by 4 bases and J by 2 bases, and 12 bases separated the two germline ends. The CDR3 is 14 amino acids. CDR3 residues: CASSLFRGPYEQYF. The CDR3 DNA reads as TGCGCCAGCAGCCTCTTCAGGGGCCCCTACGAGCAGTACTTC.

The chain joins TRBV18 to TRBJ2-7; D is unclear. Trimming left V 6 bases short and J 2 bases short, with 11 bases between. CDR1 and CDR2 (germline): KGHSH, LQKENI. The CDR3 loop spans 13 amino acids. Written as DNA, the CDR3 is TGTGCCAGCTCCCAGACCGCAACCTACGAGCAGTACTTC. It yields the protein CASSQTATYEQYF.

The chain has TRBV6-5 and TRBJ2-7, with TRBD2 as a possible D gene (6 bases). Deletions cut 2 bases from V and 3 bases from J, with 11 bases between. CDR3 length: 14 amino acids. The germline V gene encodes CDR1 MNHEY and CDR2 SVGAGI. CDR3 sequence reads: CASSYQGTLYEQYF. The CDR3 DNA reads TGTGCCAGCAGTTACCAAGGGACTCTCTACGAGCAGTACTTC.

The chain couples TRBV27 to TRBJ1-1; D uncertain. CDR1 and CDR2 (germline): MNHEY, SMNVEV (reference sequence). This CDR3 is built from 15 residues. Deletions cut 0 bases from V and 1 base from J, with 9 bases between. CDR3: CASSLSPFGNTEAFF. CDR3 nucleotide sequence: TGTGCCAGCAGTTTATCCCCGTTTGGGAACACTGAAGCTTTCTTT.

J is TRBJ2-5 and V is TRBV4-1; 10 bases are shared with TRBD2. The junction had 10 bases not matched to a gene; V was cut back by 1 base and J by 5 bases. The CDR3 loop spans 17 amino acids. Germline lookup yields CDR1 MGHRA and CDR2 YSYEKL. The CDR3 loop reads CASSQGNSGGDLETQYF. Here the CDR3 DNA reads TGCGCCAGCAGCCAAGGAAACAGCGGGGGGGACCTGGAGACCCAGTACTTC.

This clone was detected a few times. V and J are TRBV19 and TRBJ1-4; no clear D gene. The length of the CDR3 is 15 residues. Germline V gene data show CDR1 as LNHDA and CDR2 as SQIVND (reference sequence). The CDR3 region has the DNA TGTGCGACCGGAGTCTCGGGCTTAGGTAATGAAAAACTGTTTTTT. This codes for CATGVSGLGNEKLFF.

This clone was detected a few times. This chain links TRBV3-1 (or the pseudogene TRBV3-2) with TRBJ1-1; TRBD1 might be the D (5 bases). The germline V gene encodes CDR1 LGHDT and CDR2 YNNKEL (reference sequence). The CDR3 has 17 residues. V was trimmed by 4 bases and J by 0 bases, leaving 18 bases between them. Here the CDR3 reads CASSPRTSGTLNTEAFF. The CDR3 DNA is TGTGCCAGCAGCCCGCGGACGTCAGGGACGTTGAACACTGAAGCTTTCTTT.

This clone was counted once. The CDR3 bases are TGTGCCAGCAGCACCACTAGCGGGGGGAAAAACATTCAGTACTTC. The encoded protein is CASSTTSGGKNIQYF. The chain carries TRBV7-8 and TRBJ2-4; 12 nucleotides match TRBD2. V shed 5 bases, J shed 4 bases, and the junction held 3 bases outside the gene matches. The germline V gene has CDR1 SGHVS and CDR2 FQNEAQ. This CDR3 is built from 15 residues.

The rearrangement uses TRBV27 and TRBJ1-2, with D possibly TRBD1 on 5 matching bases. The V end lost 10 bases, the J end lost 8 bases, and 14 bases lay between the germline ends. Germline V CDR1 and CDR2: MNHEY, SMNVEV (reference sequence). The CDR3 consists of 11 residues. Written as DNA, the CDR3 is TGTGCCACGGGTGAGGGGCTGGGCTACACCTTC. Encoded protein: CATGEGLGYTF.

This clone was seen more than once but under ten times. CDR3 residues: CASSFQQGSGELFF. CDR3 coding DNA: TGCGCCAGCAGCTTCCAACAGGGGTCCGGGGAGCTGTTTTTT. The chain carries TRBV5-1 and TRBJ2-2, with 7 bases matching TRBD1. This CDR3 comprises 14 residues. V trimming: 2 bases; J trimming: 6 bases; junction bases outside the gene matches: 4. CDR1 and CDR2 (germline): SGHRS, YFSETQ.

The CDR3 region is CASSPGRGGSGNTIYF. The CDR3 coding sequence is TGTGCCAGCAGCCCCGGGAGAGGGGGCTCTGGAAACACCATATATTTT. The chain couples TRBV7-8 to TRBJ1-3, with D tentatively TRBD1 (6 bases). This CDR3 spans 16 amino acids. The germline V and J ends were trimmed by 5 bases and 0 bases, with 14 bases remaining between them. Germline V gene data show CDR1 as SGHVS and CDR2 as FQNEAQ.

The genes are TRBV11-1 and TRBJ1-1; no firm D call. There are 13 residues in the CDR3. V was trimmed by 7 bases and J by 3 bases, leaving 12 bases between them. Germline CDR1 SGHAT, CDR2 FQDESV (reference sequence). In DNA, the CDR3 is TGTGCCAGCACGATTCAGGTCTACACTGAAGCTTTCTTT. This sequence encodes CASTIQVYTEAFF.